This T cell receptor beta chain came from a study of blood T cell repertoires in COVID-19. Profiled with immunoSEQ multiplex PCR; TCRdb holds only in-frame clones, not every one. The sample carries around 300,000 clones, about 83% recorded once. The CDR3 consists of 18 residues. Looked up from germline, CDR1 is MDHEN and CDR2 is SYDVKM. Unmatched junction bases numbered 12, after V lost 1 base and J lost 2 bases. The chain links TRBV28 to TRBJ1-2, with TRBD1 matching over 8 bases. The specimen sequenced was peripheral blood. This clonotype was sampled from a woman aged 45-65 years who had recovered from COVID-19. The CDR3 coding sequence is TGTGCCAGCAGTTTATTAGACAGACAGGGGACTATAAACTATGGCTACACCTTC. Amino acid sequence: CASSLLDRQGTINYGYTF.